These T cell receptor beta chains were read from a single sample in a study of T cell changes during pregnancy in multiple sclerosis. Produced via immunoSEQ multiplex PCR; TCRdb's table is partial and in-frame only. The table includes about 69,000 clones, roughly nine tenths detected once. Sequenced here: peripheral blood, sampled before pregnancy. The origin of the receptors is a female donor with multiple sclerosis, enrolled in a pregnancy study. Both conserved end residues are part of each CDR3. D genes are given only for firm matches. Size tells how often a clone was seen (once, few, many) or the class of an expanded clone, and some rows leave it out.

CDR3aa: CASSALSSGRENTGELFF
CDR3nt: TGTGCCAGCAGCGCCCTGAGTAGCGGGAGGGAGAACACCGGGGAGCTGTTTTTT
v_gene: TRBV4-2
d_gene: TRBD2
abundance: .
j_gene: TRBJ2-2

CDR3aa: CASSLAGQGPEKLFF
CDR3nt: TGCGCCAGCAGCTTGGCGGGACAGGGTCCTGAAAAACTGTTTTTT
v_gene: TRBV5-1
d_gene: TRBD1
abundance: .
j_gene: TRBJ1-4

CDR3aa: CASSPDWTGAPNTIYF
CDR3nt: TGCGCCAGCAGCCCGGATTGGACAGGGGCCCCAAACACCATATATTTT
v_gene: TRBV5-1
d_gene: TRBD1
abundance: .
j_gene: TRBJ1-3

CDR3aa: CATSRARTGKEPYEQYF
CDR3nt: TGTGCCACCAGCAGAGCTAGGACAGGGAAGGAACCCTACGAGCAGTACTTC
v_gene: TRBV15
d_gene: TRBD1
abundance: .
j_gene: TRBJ2-7

CDR3aa: CASCKKGITRNEQFF
CDR3nt: TGTGCCAGCTGTAAGAAGGGAATCACTAGGAATGAGCAGTTCTTC
v_gene: TRBV6-5
d_gene: .
abundance: once
j_gene: TRBJ2-1

CDR3aa: CASGFNGNTEAFF
CDR3nt: TGCGCCAGCGGTTTCAACGGGAACACTGAAGCTTTCTTT
v_gene: TRBV5-1
d_gene: .
abundance: few
j_gene: TRBJ1-1

CDR3aa: CASSQDVQGASGNTIYF
CDR3nt: TGCGCCAGCAGCCAAGACGTCCAGGGGGCATCTGGAAACACCATATATTTT
v_gene: TRBV4-3
d_gene: TRBD1
abundance: once
j_gene: TRBJ1-3

CDR3aa: CSGEETQYF
CDR3nt: TGTTCGGGAGAGGAGACCCAGTACTTC
v_gene: TRBV19
d_gene: .
abundance: .
j_gene: TRBJ2-5

CDR3aa: CASSLRTGATVTEAFF
CDR3nt: TGTGCCAGCAGCTTAAGGACAGGGGCCACTGTCACTGAAGCTTTCTTT
v_gene: TRBV5-6
d_gene: TRBD1
abundance: .
j_gene: TRBJ1-1

CDR3aa: CASSFGGRNIQYF
CDR3nt: TGTGCCAGCAGTTTCGGAGGACGGAACATTCAGTACTTC
v_gene: TRBV27
d_gene: .
abundance: .
j_gene: TRBJ2-4

CDR3aa: CASSLTGLNQPQHF
CDR3nt: TGTGCCAGCAGTCTAACAGGGCTTAATCAGCCCCAGCATTTT
v_gene: TRBV27
d_gene: .
abundance: .
j_gene: TRBJ1-5

CDR3aa: CASSVDRGNGNTIYF
CDR3nt: TGTGCCAGCAGTGTGGACAGGGGAAATGGAAACACCATATATTTT
v_gene: TRBV2
d_gene: TRBD1
abundance: few
j_gene: TRBJ1-3

CDR3aa: CASSIRSGGYNEQFF
CDR3nt: TGTGCCAGCAGCATACGTAGCGGGGGCTACAATGAGCAGTTCTTC
v_gene: TRBV7-8
d_gene: TRBD2
abundance: .
j_gene: TRBJ2-1

CDR3aa: CASRGLAGGNYEQYF
CDR3nt: TGTGCCAGCAGGGGACTAGCGGGAGGGAACTACGAGCAGTACTTC
v_gene: TRBV6-8
d_gene: TRBD2
abundance: .
j_gene: TRBJ2-7

CDR3aa: CASSALRNRGELFF
CDR3nt: TGCGCCAGCAGCGCCCTGAGGAACCGCGGGGAGCTGTTTTTT
v_gene: TRBV5-1
d_gene: .
abundance: .
j_gene: TRBJ2-2

CDR3aa: CASTMTTGNEKLFF
CDR3nt: TGTGCCAGCACCATGACAACCGGTAATGAAAAACTGTTTTTT
v_gene: TRBV2
d_gene: .
abundance: .
j_gene: TRBJ1-4

CDR3aa: CAISPSDTQYF
CDR3nt: TGTGCCATCTCTCCGTCAGATACGCAGTATTTT
v_gene: TRBV10-3
d_gene: .
abundance: once
j_gene: TRBJ2-3

CDR3aa: CASSLRTSGYEQYF
CDR3nt: TGTGCCAGTAGTCTGAGGACTAGCGGCTACGAGCAGTACTTC
v_gene: TRBV19
d_gene: TRBD2
abundance: .
j_gene: TRBJ2-7

CDR3aa: CASSQATGATNEKLFF
CDR3nt: TGCGCCAGCAGCCAGGCCACAGGGGCAACTAATGAAAAACTGTTTTTT
v_gene: TRBV4-3
d_gene: TRBD1
abundance: .
j_gene: TRBJ1-4

CDR3aa: CASSTGVGNTIYF
CDR3nt: TGTGCCAGCAGTACAGGGGTCGGAAACACCATATATTTT
v_gene: TRBV6-5
d_gene: TRBD1
abundance: .
j_gene: TRBJ1-3

CDR3aa: CASSSQHTVRFWDRGRETEAFF
CDR3nt: TGTGCCAGCAGCTCTCAACATACAGTCCGTTTTTGGGACAGGGGGCGCGAAACTGAAGCTTTCTTT
v_gene: TRBV7-8
d_gene: TRBD1
abundance: .
j_gene: TRBJ1-1

CDR3aa: CASSLSDLAVWTGNTEAFF
CDR3nt: TGTGCCAGCAGCTTGAGTGACCTGGCCGTTTGGACAGGGAACACTGAAGCTTTCTTT
v_gene: TRBV5-6
d_gene: TRBD1
abundance: .
j_gene: TRBJ1-1

CDR3aa: CASSYSVTGALGYTF
CDR3nt: TGTGCCAGCAGTTACTCAGTAACAGGGGCTTTGGGCTACACCTTC
v_gene: TRBV6-5
d_gene: TRBD1
abundance: .
j_gene: TRBJ1-2

CDR3aa: CATGARETQYF
CDR3nt: TGTGCCACTGGGGCGCGGGAGACCCAGTACTTC
v_gene: TRBV6-1
d_gene: .
abundance: .
j_gene: TRBJ2-5

CDR3aa: CASSGSGMYQETQYF
CDR3nt: TGTGCCAGCAGCGGTAGCGGGATGTACCAAGAGACCCAGTACTTC
v_gene: TRBV9
d_gene: TRBD2
abundance: .
j_gene: TRBJ2-5

CDR3aa: CASSPNLGPNQPQHF
CDR3nt: TGTGCCAGCTCACCTAACCTAGGCCCAAATCAGCCCCAGCATTTT
v_gene: TRBV18
d_gene: .
abundance: .
j_gene: TRBJ1-5

CDR3aa: CASSYGRVGELFF
CDR3nt: TGTGCCAGCAGTTACGGCAGGGTTGGGGAGCTGTTTTTT
v_gene: TRBV6-5
d_gene: .
abundance: .
j_gene: TRBJ2-2

CDR3aa: CASSLGTSRAQYF
CDR3nt: TGTGCCAGCAGCTTAGGAACGAGCCGCGCGCAGTATTTT
v_gene: TRBV7-2
d_gene: .
abundance: .
j_gene: TRBJ2-3

CDR3aa: CASSLVTAGDTQYF
CDR3nt: TGTGCCAGCAGCTTGGTTACCGCCGGGGATACGCAGTATTTT
v_gene: TRBV5-6
d_gene: .
abundance: .
j_gene: TRBJ2-3

CDR3aa: CASSQESSGTLSRTDTQYF
CDR3nt: TGTGCCAGCAGCCAAGAGTCTAGCGGGACCCTCAGCCGCACAGATACGCAGTATTTT
v_gene: TRBV4-2
d_gene: TRBD2
abundance: .
j_gene: TRBJ2-3

CDR3aa: CATSRVKGALGEKLFF
CDR3nt: TGTGCCACCAGCAGAGTCAAGGGGGCGCTTGGGGAAAAACTGTTTTTT
v_gene: TRBV15
d_gene: TRBD1
abundance: .
j_gene: TRBJ1-4

CDR3aa: CSARTQRGYTF
CDR3nt: TGCAGTGCTAGAACCCAACGGGGCTACACCTTC
v_gene: TRBV20-1
d_gene: .
abundance: .
j_gene: TRBJ1-2

CDR3aa: CASSQNLRGLSGNTIYF
CDR3nt: TGTGCCAGCAGCCAAAACTTGCGGGGACTTTCTGGAAACACCATATATTTT
v_gene: TRBV4-2
d_gene: .
abundance: .
j_gene: TRBJ1-3

CDR3aa: CATRRAGQETQYF
CDR3nt: TGTGCCACTAGGAGGGCGGGCCAAGAGACCCAGTACTTC
v_gene: TRBV19
d_gene: .
abundance: .
j_gene: TRBJ2-5

CDR3aa: CASSSRLGQGFSNGYTF
CDR3nt: TGTGCCAGCAGCTCCAGGCTAGGACAGGGATTCTCGAATGGCTACACCTTC
v_gene: TRBV7-2
d_gene: TRBD1
abundance: .
j_gene: TRBJ1-2

CDR3aa: CASSEEGWGSWYGYTF
CDR3nt: TGTGCCAGCAGTGAGGAGGGGTGGGGCAGCTGGTATGGCTACACCTTC
v_gene: TRBV2
d_gene: .
abundance: .
j_gene: TRBJ1-2

CDR3aa: CASRRQGADGYTF
CDR3nt: TGTGCCAGCAGACGACAGGGGGCGGATGGCTACACCTTC
v_gene: TRBV2
d_gene: TRBD1
abundance: .
j_gene: TRBJ1-2

CDR3aa: CASSQQGPLNYGYTF
CDR3nt: TGTGCCAGCAGCCAACAGGGGCCTCTTAACTATGGCTACACCTTC
v_gene: TRBV2
d_gene: TRBD1
abundance: .
j_gene: TRBJ1-2

CDR3aa: CASSSFDQPQHF
CDR3nt: TGTGCCAGCAGCTCATTTGATCAGCCCCAGCATTTT
v_gene: TRBV7-9
d_gene: .
abundance: .
j_gene: TRBJ1-5

CDR3aa: CASSLGASSYNEQFF
CDR3nt: TGTGCCAGCAGCTTAGGAGCGAGCTCCTACAATGAGCAGTTCTTC
v_gene: TRBV11-1
d_gene: .
abundance: .
j_gene: TRBJ2-1

CDR3aa: CSVATLDRLGRDGYTF
CDR3nt: TGCAGCGTTGCTACCTTGGACAGGTTGGGAAGGGATGGCTACACCTTC
v_gene: TRBV29-1
d_gene: TRBD1
abundance: .
j_gene: TRBJ1-2

CDR3aa: CASSLRTGYGYTF
CDR3nt: TGTGCCAGCAGTTTGAGGACAGGCTATGGCTACACCTTC
v_gene: TRBV27
d_gene: TRBD1
abundance: .
j_gene: TRBJ1-2

CDR3aa: CASSMGQNYGYTF
CDR3nt: TGCGCCAGCAGCATGGGACAGAACTATGGCTACACCTTC
v_gene: TRBV5-1
d_gene: TRBD1
abundance: .
j_gene: TRBJ1-2

CDR3aa: CASSVESFGDTQYF
CDR3nt: TGTGCCAGCAGCGTAGAAAGTTTCGGGGATACGCAGTATTTT
v_gene: TRBV9
d_gene: .
abundance: .
j_gene: TRBJ2-3

CDR3aa: CASSLGQGADTQYF
CDR3nt: TGTGCCAGCAGCTTGGGACAGGGGGCAGATACGCAGTATTTT
v_gene: TRBV5-8
d_gene: TRBD1
abundance: .
j_gene: TRBJ2-3

CDR3aa: CASREANYGYTF
CDR3nt: TGCGCCAGCAGGGAGGCGAACTATGGCTACACCTTC
v_gene: TRBV5-1
d_gene: .
abundance: few
j_gene: TRBJ1-2

CDR3aa: CASSPIDRASATNEKLFF
CDR3nt: TGTGCCAGCAGCCCGATAGACAGGGCGAGTGCAACTAATGAAAAACTGTTTTTT
v_gene: TRBV7-8
d_gene: TRBD1
abundance: few
j_gene: TRBJ1-4

CDR3aa: CASSEALLGLLYEQFF
CDR3nt: TGTGCCAGCAGTGAAGCGCTCCTGGGACTACTTTATGAGCAGTTCTTC
v_gene: TRBV6-1
d_gene: TRBD2
abundance: .
j_gene: TRBJ2-1

CDR3aa: CASSTGTTYEQYF
CDR3nt: TGTGCCAGTAGCACCGGGACTACCTACGAGCAGTACTTC
v_gene: TRBV19
d_gene: TRBD2
abundance: .
j_gene: TRBJ2-7

CDR3aa: CASSEAGGEQYF
CDR3nt: TGTGCCAGCAGTGAAGCGGGAGGCGAGCAGTACTTC
v_gene: TRBV6-1
d_gene: .
abundance: .
j_gene: TRBJ2-7

CDR3aa: CASSQPVGWLGGTEAFF
CDR3nt: TGTGCCAGCAGCCAACCCGTTGGATGGTTAGGGGGCACTGAAGCTTTCTTT
v_gene: TRBV4-2
d_gene: .
abundance: .
j_gene: TRBJ1-1

CDR3aa: CASSQGFQGYEQYF
CDR3nt: TGTGCCAGCAGCCAAGGGTTTCAGGGCTACGAGCAGTACTTC
v_gene: TRBV4-2
d_gene: .
abundance: .
j_gene: TRBJ2-7

CDR3aa: CASTPGGTETQYF
CDR3nt: TGTGCCAGCACCCCGGGGGGGACGGAGACCCAGTACTTC
v_gene: TRBV9
d_gene: TRBD2
abundance: .
j_gene: TRBJ2-5

CDR3aa: CARSSLSAGTNSNQPQHF
CDR3nt: TGTGCCAGAAGCTCCCTTTCAGCAGGGACAAATAGCAATCAGCCCCAGCATTTT
v_gene: TRBV5-3
d_gene: .
abundance: .
j_gene: TRBJ1-5

CDR3aa: CASSDPTGLNEKLFF
CDR3nt: TGTGCCAGCAGTGACCCGACAGGACTTAATGAAAAACTGTTTTTT
v_gene: TRBV2
d_gene: .
abundance: .
j_gene: TRBJ1-4

CDR3aa: CASSLGGGAMGETQYF
CDR3nt: TGTGCCAGCAGCTTAGGTGGGGGGGCCATGGGAGAGACCCAGTACTTC
v_gene: TRBV7-2
d_gene: .
abundance: .
j_gene: TRBJ2-5

CDR3aa: CASSSRHYEQYF
CDR3nt: TGTGCCAGCAGCTCGAGACACTACGAGCAGTACTTC
v_gene: TRBV5-6
d_gene: .
abundance: .
j_gene: TRBJ2-7

CDR3aa: CASRSWSQPQHF
CDR3nt: TGTGCCAGCAGGTCCTGGAGTCAGCCCCAGCATTTT
v_gene: TRBV6-1
d_gene: .
abundance: once
j_gene: TRBJ1-5

CDR3aa: CASSPGGTSWTEAFF
CDR3nt: TGTGCCAGCAGCCCCGGGGGGACTTCGTGGACTGAAGCTTTCTTT
v_gene: TRBV11-2
d_gene: .
abundance: few
j_gene: TRBJ1-1

CDR3aa: CAWSVGWGNQETQYF
CDR3nt: TGTGCCTGGAGTGTAGGTTGGGGCAACCAAGAGACCCAGTACTTC
v_gene: TRBV30
d_gene: .
abundance: .
j_gene: TRBJ2-5